Shown below are 8 T cell receptor beta chains from a single sample sequenced in a study of early T cells in non-severe SARS-CoV-2 infection. TCRdb independently ran MiXCR on the 5' RACE reads; one entry per CDR3 protein. The sample carries tens of thousands of distinct CDR3 sequences, approximately 12% recorded once. The input for sequencing was whole blood, taken at baseline. The receptors come from an adult who was a healthcare worker with PCR-confirmed SARS-CoV-2 infection or an uninfected control (not recorded which). The donor label of this sample is uncertain.

This clonotype occurred a few times. The chain couples TRBV9 to TRBJ1-2; no clear D gene. Looked up from germline, CDR1 is SGDLS and CDR2 is YYNGEE. The CDR3 length is 16 residues. V was clipped by 3 bases and J by 8 bases, with 23 bases between them. For the CDR3, the DNA is TGTGCCAGCAGCGCCAAGAGAGAACCCTCCGTCCTGGGCTACACCTTC. This codes for CASSAKREPSVLGYTF. Combining the CDR3 with reference TRBV9 and TRBJ1-2 gives the whole variable domain DSGVTQTPKHLITATGQRVTLRCSPRSGDLSVYWYQQSLDQGLQFLIQYYNGEERAKGNILERFSAQQFPDLHSELNLSSLELGDSALYFCASSAKREPSVLGYTFGSGTRLTVV.

This clonotype was seen more than once but under ten times. The V gene is TRBV6-2 or TRBV6-3, the J gene TRBJ2-7; D is possibly TRBD2 (5 bases). V lost 0 bases to trimming and J lost 2 bases, with 8 bases between them. The CDR3 has 14 amino acids. CDR1 is MNHEY, CDR2 SVGEGT, per germline. CDR3 sequence reads: CASSYSASTYEQYV. DNA for the CDR3: TGTGCCAGCAGTTACTCGGCTAGCACCTACGAGCAGTACGTC.

The chain joins TRBV3-1 to TRBJ2-5; 8 bases are shared with TRBD2. The germline gives CDR1 LGHDT, CDR2 YNNKEL (reference sequence). The CDR3 is made up of 14 amino acids. V trimming: 3 bases; J trimming: 5 bases; junction bases outside the gene matches: 5. The CDR3 DNA follows: TGTGCCAGCAGCCAGGGGACTAGTCATGAGACCCAGTACTTC. This sequence encodes CASSQGTSHETQYF.

This clonotype turned up a few times. The chain links TRBV5-1 to TRBJ1-2; D uncertain. This CDR3 has 15 residues. The germline V and J ends were trimmed by 0 bases and 4 bases, with 13 bases remaining between them. Germline V gives CDR1 SGHRS, CDR2 YFSETQ. The CDR3 DNA is TGCGCCAGCAGCTTGGGACTAACGACGGTCTATGGCTACACCTTC. Amino acids: CASSLGLTTVYGYTF.

V gene TRBV9 combines with J gene TRBJ2-3; unclear D gene. The CDR3 is made up of 17 amino acids. The germline gives CDR1 SGDLS, CDR2 YYNGEE. V was cut by 4 bases and J by 1 base, with 19 bases left in between. In DNA, the CDR3 is TGTGCCAGCAGCACTGGAAAGCAGGTATTCGGCACAGATACGCAGTATTTT. Translation: CASSTGKQVFGTDTQYF.

This clonotype came up many times. The chain joins TRBV9 to TRBJ1-4; 10 bases line up with TRBD1. Trimming at V came to 0 bases and at J to 8 bases, leaving 1 base not matched to a gene. CDR1 SGDLS and CDR2 YYNGEE come from the germline V gene. The CDR3 has 14 residues. DNA for the CDR3: TGTGCCAGCAGCGTAGGACAGGGGGCGGAAAAACTGTTTTTT. Residues: CASSVGQGAEKLFF.

The CDR3 loop is CASSPPTGDSSGNTIYF. For the CDR3, the DNA is TGTGCCAGCTCACCACCGACAGGGGACAGCTCTGGAAACACCATATATTTT. The gene calls are TRBV18 and TRBJ1-3, with 8 bases that match TRBD1. Looked up from germline, CDR1 is KGHSH and CDR2 is LQKENI. This CDR3 contains 17 residues. V trimming: 0 bases; J trimming: 0 bases; junction bases outside the gene matches: 4.

The CDR3 region is CASSHTGQGTVYSSYNEQFF. CDR3 coding DNA: TGTGCCAGCAGCCACACGGGACAGGGCACCGTCTATAGCTCCTACAATGAGCAGTTCTTC. This chain uses TRBV3-1 with TRBJ2-1, with 9 nucleotides matching TRBD1. Looked up from germline, CDR1 is LGHDT and CDR2 is YNNKEL (reference sequence). Trimming at V came to 3 bases and at J to 0 bases, leaving 15 bases not matched to a gene. The CDR3 consists of 20 residues.